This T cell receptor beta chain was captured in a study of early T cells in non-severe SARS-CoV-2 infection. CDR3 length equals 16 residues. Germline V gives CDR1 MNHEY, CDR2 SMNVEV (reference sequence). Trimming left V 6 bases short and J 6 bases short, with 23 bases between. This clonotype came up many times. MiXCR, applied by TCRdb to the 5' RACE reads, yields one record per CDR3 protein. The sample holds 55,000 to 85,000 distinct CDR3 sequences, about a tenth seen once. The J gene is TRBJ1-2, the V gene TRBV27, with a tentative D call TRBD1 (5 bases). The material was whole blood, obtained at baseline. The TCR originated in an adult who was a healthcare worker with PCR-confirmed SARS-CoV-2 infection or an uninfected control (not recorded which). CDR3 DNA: TGTGCCAGCAGCCACACTGGCGTGGGGCAGGGCAATGGCTACACCTTC. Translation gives CASSHTGVGQGNGYTF.